The sequence of this T cell receptor (beta chain) was determined in a study of OX40 agonist ivuxolimab in advanced cancers. For the study at large: The patients' treatment was ivuxolimab, an agonistic anti-OX40 (CD134) antibody. Study-level findings and limits: Blood T cells, both CD4+ and CD8+, expanded clonally by week 6 at 0.1 to 3.0 mg/kg.

Profiling relied on immunoSEQ multiplex PCR, and the TCRdb table lists in-frame clones only, not all of them. The data contain about 60,000 clones, over 80% of them seen just once; the ten biggest clones take up roughly 4%. For this clone: The antigen is not known.

The TCR comes from an adult with an advanced solid tumor such as melanoma, head and neck, liver or kidney cancer. The specimen was CD4+ or CD8+ T cells sorted from blood, collected in a trial of the OX40 agonist ivuxolimab.

The CDR3 here is CASSPGQGAVTGELFF. For the CDR3, the DNA is TGTGCCAGCAGCCCCGGACAGGGGGCTGTCACCGGGGAGCTGTTTTTT. The chain has TRBV5-4 and TRBJ2-2; 11 bases fit TRBD1. Germline CDR1 reads SGHNT; CDR2 reads YYREEE (reference sequence). J was trimmed by 4 bases and V by 4 bases; bases with no gene match: 6. The CDR3 spans 16 residues.